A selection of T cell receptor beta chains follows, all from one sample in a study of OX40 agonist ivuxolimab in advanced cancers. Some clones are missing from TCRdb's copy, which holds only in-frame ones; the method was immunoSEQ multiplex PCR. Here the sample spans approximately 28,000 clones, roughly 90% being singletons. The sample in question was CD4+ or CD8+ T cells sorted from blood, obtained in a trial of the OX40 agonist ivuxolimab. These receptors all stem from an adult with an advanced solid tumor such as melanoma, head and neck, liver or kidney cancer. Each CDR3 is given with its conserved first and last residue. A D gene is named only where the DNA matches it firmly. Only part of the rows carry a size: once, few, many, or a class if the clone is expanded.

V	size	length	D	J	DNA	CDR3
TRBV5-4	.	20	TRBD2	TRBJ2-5	TGTGCCAGCAGCCCACGCACGGCACTAGCGGGGGGCATCTTTCAAGAGACCCAGTACTTC	CASSPRTALAGGIFQETQYF
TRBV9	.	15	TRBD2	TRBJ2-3	TGTGCCAGCAGCCTGAGCGGGAGTCTTGCAGATACGCAGTATTTT	CASSLSGSLADTQYF
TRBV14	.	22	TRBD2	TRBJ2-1	TGTGCCAGCAGCGCAACGGCTCCCGGACTAGCGATTACAATATTACTGGGCGATGAGCAGTTCTTC	CASSATAPGLAITILLGDEQFF
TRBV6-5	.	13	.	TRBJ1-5	TGTGCCAGCAGTTACGGGGAATATCAGCCCCAGCATTTT	CASSYGEYQPQHF
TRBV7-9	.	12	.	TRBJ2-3	TGTGCCAGCAGCTTGGGCACAGATACGCAGTATTTT	CASSLGTDTQYF
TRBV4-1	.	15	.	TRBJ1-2	TGCGCCAGCAGCCAAGAAACGGGGGCGGGCTATGGCTACACCTTC	CASSQETGAGYGYTF
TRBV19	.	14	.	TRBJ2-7	TGTGCCAGTAGTGTCCGGGACACCTCCTACGAGCAGTACTTC	CASSVRDTSYEQYF
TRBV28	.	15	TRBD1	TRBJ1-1	TGTGCCAGCAGTTGGGACAGGTTCATGAACACTGAAGCTTTCTTT	CASSWDRFMNTEAFF
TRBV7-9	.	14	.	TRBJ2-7	TGTGCCAGCAGCTTAGGAGGGGGGACCTACGAGCAGTACTTC	CASSLGGGTYEQYF
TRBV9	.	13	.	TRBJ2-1	TGTGCCAGCGGCTCGACAAAGGACAATGAGCAGTTCTTC	CASGSTKDNEQFF
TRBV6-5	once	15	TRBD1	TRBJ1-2	TGTGCCAGCAGTTACTCGGACAGGCCTAACTATGGCTACACCTTC	CASSYSDRPNYGYTF
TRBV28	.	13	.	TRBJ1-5	TGTGCCAGCGGTAGTCGCGTGGCTCAGCCCCAGCATTTT	CASGSRVAQPQHF
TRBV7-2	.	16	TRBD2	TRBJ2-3	TGTGCCAGCAGCCCCCCGGTCGGCGGGGGGCGGGATACGCAGTATTTT	CASSPPVGGGRDTQYF
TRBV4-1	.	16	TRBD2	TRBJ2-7	TGCGCCAGCAGCCAAGACCTGCCAGCGGGAGGGGTCGAGCAGTACTTC	CASSQDLPAGGVEQYF
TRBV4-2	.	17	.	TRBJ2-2	TGTGCCAGCAGCCAAGACCGCATAGCCGGAAACACCGGGGAGCTGTTTTTT	CASSQDRIAGNTGELFF
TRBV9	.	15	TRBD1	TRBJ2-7	TGTGCCAGCAGCGTAGCCGGGACAGGGGCCTACGAGCAGTACTTC	CASSVAGTGAYEQYF
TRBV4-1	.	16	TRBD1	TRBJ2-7	TGCGCCAGCAGCCATGACCGACAGGGTCTAAACGACGAGCAGTACTTC	CASSHDRQGLNDEQYF
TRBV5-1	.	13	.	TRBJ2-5	TGCGCCAGCAGCCCGGGACTCGGAGAGACCCAGTACTTC	CASSPGLGETQYF
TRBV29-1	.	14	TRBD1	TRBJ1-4	TGCAGCGCCGGACAGGGGGCGAAAAATGAAAAACTGTTTTTT	CSAGQGAKNEKLFF